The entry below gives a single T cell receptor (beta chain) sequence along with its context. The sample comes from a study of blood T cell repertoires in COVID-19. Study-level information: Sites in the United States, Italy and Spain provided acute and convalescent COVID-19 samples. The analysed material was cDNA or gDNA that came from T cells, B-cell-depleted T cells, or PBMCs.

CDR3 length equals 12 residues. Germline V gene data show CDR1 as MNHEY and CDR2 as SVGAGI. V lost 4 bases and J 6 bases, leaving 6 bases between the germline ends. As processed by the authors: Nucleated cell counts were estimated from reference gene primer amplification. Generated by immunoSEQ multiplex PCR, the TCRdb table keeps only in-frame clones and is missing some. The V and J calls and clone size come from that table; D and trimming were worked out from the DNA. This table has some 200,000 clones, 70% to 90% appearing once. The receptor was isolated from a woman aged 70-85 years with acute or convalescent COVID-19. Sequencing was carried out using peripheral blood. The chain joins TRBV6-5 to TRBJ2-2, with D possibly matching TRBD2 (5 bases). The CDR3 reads CASSSGAGELFF. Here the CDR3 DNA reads TGTGCCAGCAGTTCCGGGGCCGGGGAGCTGTTTTTT.